A single sample gave rise to the 25 T cell receptor beta chains below, sequenced in a study of T cell responses to AZD1222 COVID-19 vaccine (TCRdb year 2021). To prepare the library, the immunoSEQ multiplex PCR assay was applied. The immuneACCESS repertoire file appears here via TCRdb, limited to in-frame rearrangements. These files lack a portion of the clones; in checked studies, under half of the deficit traces to unresolved V genes, and the cause of the others is not known. This sample lists 80,000 or so clones; 80% to 90% were detected once. The biggest ten clones account for less than 7.5% of the sample. The time point label of this sample denotes: baseline before first vaccination. This material consisted of peripheral blood, taken on day 0 of AZD1222 vaccination. These receptors were taken from an adult in good health.

This chain connects TRBV5-8 to TRBJ2-3; 9 nucleotides agree with TRBD2. V lost 2 bases to trimming and J lost 0 bases; unmatched junction nucleotides: 1. This CDR3 has 15 amino acids. In germline, CDR1 is SGHTS, CDR2 YDEGEE. The CDR3 reads CASSFLAGSTDTQYF. The DNA of the CDR3 is TGTGCCAGCAGCTTTCTAGCGGGAAGCACAGATACGCAGTATTTT.

The chain combines TRBV15 with TRBJ1-5; TRBD1 agrees at 7 bases. V lost 2 bases and J lost 0; bases outside the gene matches: 13. The germline gives CDR1 LNHNV, CDR2 YYDKDF (reference sequence). The CDR3 length is 19 residues. CDR3 sequence reads: CATSRSRGLLRHSNQPQHF. Here the CDR3 DNA reads TGTGCCACCAGCAGATCGAGGGGGCTCTTACGACATAGCAATCAGCCCCAGCATTTT.

J is TRBJ2-5 and V is TRBV30; D gene unclear. The germline V and J ends were trimmed by 0 bases and 1 base, with 15 bases remaining between them. The CDR3 is 16 amino acids. Germline-derived CDR1 and CDR2 are GTSNPN and SVGIG (reference sequence). CDR3 sequence (DNA): TGTGCCTGGAGTGTACAAGGGTTGGATCCCCAAGAGACCCAGTACTTC. As protein: CAWSVQGLDPQETQYF.

V usage is TRBV12-5 and J usage is TRBJ2-7; D is ambiguous. This CDR3 spans 11 amino acids. Germline loops: CDR1 LGHNT, CDR2 FRNRAP. V was trimmed by 6 bases and J by 3 bases, leaving 6 bases between them. CDR3: CASGRGYEQYF. The DNA of the CDR3 is TGTGCTAGTGGGCGCGGCTACGAGCAGTACTTC.

CDR3: CASSRRGGTGDSPLHF. In nucleotides, the CDR3 is TGTGCCAGCAGTCGTAGAGGAGGGACAGGGGATTCACCCCTCCACTTT. V gene TRBV7-3 combines with J gene TRBJ1-6; 10 bases agree with TRBD1. The length of the CDR3 is 16 residues. Per the germline V gene, CDR1 is SGHTA and CDR2 is FQGTGA. J lost 8 bases, V lost 6 bases, and 10 bases had no gene match.

J is TRBJ1-4 and V is TRBV18; TRBD1 might be the D (5 bases). CDR1 is KGHSH, CDR2 LQKENI, per germline. V was shortened by 3 bases and J by 7 bases, with 12 bases between the two germline ends. The CDR3 loop spans 14 amino acids. Here the CDR3 DNA reads TGTGCCAGCTCACCGGGCAGGGCCCCTGAAAAACTGTTTTTT. It translates to CASSPGRAPEKLFF. Supplemented by reference TRBV18 and TRBJ1-4, the full variable domain reads NAGVMQNPRHLVRRRGQEARLRCSPMKGHSHVYWYRQLPEEGLKFMVYLQKENIIDESGMPKERFSAEFPKEGPSILRIQQVVRGDSAAYFCASSPGRAPEKLFFGSGTQLSVL.

This chain uses TRBV27 with TRBJ1-1, with a weak D call TRBD1 (5 bases). Per germline, CDR1 MNHEY and CDR2 SMNVEV (reference sequence). Trimming cost V 6 bases and J 2 bases, with 13 bases left between them. The length of the CDR3 is 14 residues. The CDR3: CASRATDQNTEAFF. The CDR3 nucleotides read TGTGCCAGCAGGGCGACAGACCAAAACACTGAAGCTTTCTTT.

Judged by abundance, this clone is large. CDR3 amino acids: CASSYGRSNTEAFF. CDR3 sequence (DNA): TGTGCCAGCAGCTATGGTAGGTCGAACACTGAAGCTTTCTTT. The genes are TRBV28 and TRBJ1-1; D unresolved. Trimming shortened V by 6 bases and J by 1 base, and 12 bases separated the two germline ends. CDR3 length: 14 amino acids. CDR1 is MDHEN and CDR2 is SYDVKM in the germline V gene.

This clone appeared a few times. The chain links TRBV29-1 to TRBJ2-3, with 9 bases identical to TRBD2. CDR1 SQVTM and CDR2 ANQGSEA come from the germline V gene. V lost 7 bases, J lost 0 bases, and 8 bases stayed unmatched. This CDR3 is 15 amino acids long. This CDR3 reads CSAHSGGLSTDTQYF. In DNA form, the CDR3 reads TGCAGCGCCCATAGCGGGGGCCTAAGCACAGATACGCAGTATTTT.

The sample holds one count of this clone. This sequence joins TRBV18 and TRBJ1-1, with D possibly being TRBD1 (5 bases). The CDR3 sequence is 14 residues long. CDR1 and CDR2 from the germline V gene are KGHSH and LQKENI. Trimming shortened V by 1 base and J by 3 bases, and 9 bases separated the two germline ends. Here the CDR3 reads CASSPQGTDTEAFF. The CDR3, as DNA: TGTGCCAGCTCACCACAGGGGACCGACACTGAAGCTTTCTTT.

The CDR3 DNA sequence: TGTGCCAGCCAGCAGGGGGGAAACTATGGCTACACCTTC. Translating gives CASQQGGNYGYTF. V is TRBV6-5 and J is TRBJ1-2; the match to TRBD1 covers 7 bases. The CDR3 spans 13 residues. The J segment lost 2 bases and the V segment lost 8 bases, leaving 5 bases of the junction unmatched. Germline V gene data show CDR1 as MNHEY and CDR2 as SVGAGI.

The genes are TRBV13 and TRBJ1-3; no firm D call. The V end lost 6 bases, the J end lost 1 base, and 10 bases lay between the germline ends. The CDR3 covers 14 residues. In germline, CDR1 is PRHDT, CDR2 FYEKMQ (reference sequence). In DNA form, the CDR3 reads TGTGCCAGCAGGACCCGGGGTTCTGGAAACACCATATATTTT. It yields the protein CASRTRGSGNTIYF.

The chain recombines TRBV9 with TRBJ2-2; 9 positions agree with TRBD2. V lost 1 base to trimming and J lost 3 bases; unmatched junction nucleotides: 7. The CDR3 spans 17 residues. Germline lookup yields CDR1 SGDLS and CDR2 YYNGEE. The CDR3 here is CASSVRGGAPYTGELFF. In nucleotides, the CDR3 is TGTGCCAGCAGCGTACGCGGGGGGGCCCCTTACACCGGGGAGCTGTTTTTT. The full variable domain, with the rest looked up from reference TRBV9 and TRBJ2-2, is DSGVTQTPKHLITATGQRVTLRCSPRSGDLSVYWYQQSLDQGLQFLIQYYNGEERAKGNILERFSAQQFPDLHSELNLSSLELGDSALYFCASSVRGGAPYTGELFFGEGSRLTVL.

This chain links TRBV7-3 with TRBJ2-1; 8 nucleotides line up with TRBD2. The CDR3 loop spans 15 amino acids. V gave up 5 bases and J gave up 6 bases; unmatched junction bases: 9. CDR1 SGHTA and CDR2 FQGTGA come from the germline V gene. The CDR3 DNA reads as TGTGCCAGCAGCATCGGGGGGGCCTCTCTCAATGAGCAGTTCTTC. This codes for CASSIGGASLNEQFF.

This clone has only one observation. V gene TRBV29-1 combines with J gene TRBJ1-5, with a tentative D call TRBD1 (5 bases). Germline V gives CDR1 SQVTM, CDR2 ANQGSEA. Trimming left V 4 bases short and J 6 bases short, with 10 bases between. This CDR3 is built from 12 residues. The CDR3: CSVGEGSQPQHF. The CDR3 coding sequence is TGCAGCGTTGGTGAGGGGAGTCAGCCCCAGCATTTT.

V and J are TRBV5-5 and TRBJ1-4; D gene uncertain. From germline, CDR1 is SGHKS and CDR2 YYEKEE (reference sequence). Trimming removed 2 bases from V and 7 bases from J, with 9 bases in between. The CDR3 has 13 residues. CDR3 bases: TGTGCCAGCAGCTTTTTATTTGGTGAAAAACTGTTTTTT. Translating gives CASSFLFGEKLFF.

CDR3 nucleotides: TGCGCCAGCAGCTTAAAAACGGGGGTACAGGGGGCTTACACTGAAGCTTTCTTT. It translates to CASSLKTGVQGAYTEAFF. The V call is TRBV5-1, the J call TRBJ1-1, with TRBD1 matching 9 bases. After removal of 2 bases from V and 3 bases from J, the junction contained 14 bases not matched to a gene. CDR3 length: 18 residues. The germline CDR1 and CDR2 sequences are SGHRS and YFSETQ. Complete variable domain (other parts from reference TRBV5-1 and TRBJ1-1): KAGVTQTPRYLIKTRGQQVTLSCSPISGHRSVSWYQQTPGQGLQFLFEYFSETQRNKGNFPGRFSGRQFSNSRSEMNVSTLELGDSALYLCASSLKTGVQGAYTEAFFGQGTRLTVV.

This sequence joins TRBV7-9 and TRBJ1-2; D is unclear. Germline assignment: CDR1 SEHNR and CDR2 FQNEAQ (reference sequence). The CDR3 is 14 residues long. The V gene lost 3 bases and the J gene lost 5 bases, with 13 bases spanning the gap. The chain's CDR3 is CASSFNLEPYGYTF. Here the CDR3 DNA reads TGTGCCAGCAGCTTCAACCTGGAACCGTATGGCTACACCTTC.

The chain links TRBV5-1 to TRBJ1-2; 7 bases match TRBD1. The CDR3 has 14 residues. With 6 bases clipped from V and 2 bases from J, the junction kept 7 bases outside the gene matches. CDR1 SGHRS and CDR2 YFSETQ come from the germline V gene. The CDR3 coding sequence is TGCGCCAGCAAAGAGATACAGGGGAACTATGGCTACACCTTC. It codes for CASKEIQGNYGYTF.

The V gene is TRBV18, the J gene TRBJ1-1; perhaps TRBD1 as D (5 bases). Germline V CDR1 and CDR2: KGHSH, LQKENI. Trimming shortened V by 4 bases and J by 2 bases, and 8 bases separated the two germline ends. CDR3 length: 13 amino acids. The CDR3 DNA follows: TGTGCCAGCTCACAGGGGACCAACACTGAAGCTTTCTTT. Protein product: CASSQGTNTEAFF.

The V gene is TRBV14, the J gene TRBJ1-4; no definite D call. The CDR3 contains 12 residues. Germline lookup yields CDR1 SGHDN and CDR2 FVKESK. Trimming shortened V by 8 bases and J by 8 bases, and 12 bases separated the two germline ends. CDR3 nucleotides: TGTGCCAGCTCATACTACGGGGAAAAACTGTTTTTT. Translated, it gives CASSYYGEKLFF.

J is TRBJ1-1 and V is TRBV6-5; D call uncertain. CDR1 and CDR2 (germline): MNHEY, SVGAGI. V shed 1 base and J shed 0 bases, with 9 bases lying between them. CDR3 length equals 15 residues. The chain's CDR3 is CASSYWRHLNTEAFF. The CDR3 coding sequence is TGTGCCAGCAGTTACTGGAGACACCTGAACACTGAAGCTTTCTTT.

The chain is built from TRBV9 and TRBJ1-2; the D is unclear. Per germline, CDR1 SGDLS and CDR2 YYNGEE. Deletions cut 6 bases from V and 4 bases from J, with 13 bases between. CDR3 size: 13 residues. CDR3 DNA sequence: TGTGCCAGCAAGTCGGCTGCTACCTATGGCTACACCTTC. Its protein is CASKSAATYGYTF.

This rearrangement joins TRBV7-9 to TRBJ1-4, with D hard to call. Germline values: CDR1 SEHNR, CDR2 FQNEAQ (reference sequence). This CDR3 region has 14 residues. V was shortened by 2 bases and J by 0 bases, with 4 bases between the two germline ends. CDR3: CASSLQATNEKLFF. The CDR3 nucleotides are TGTGCCAGCAGCTTACAGGCAACTAATGAAAAACTGTTTTTT. Drawing the rest from reference TRBV7-9 and TRBJ1-4, the complete variable domain is DTGVSQNPRHKITKRGQNVTFRCDPISEHNRLYWYRQTLGQGPEFLTYFQNEAQLEKSRLLSDRFSAERPKGSFSTLEIQRTEQGDSAMYLCASSLQATNEKLFFGSGTQLSVL.

The chain recombines TRBV7-6 with TRBJ1-4, with 8 nucleotides matching TRBD1. V lost 4 bases, J lost 0 bases, and 4 bases stayed unmatched. Germline CDR1 is SGHVS and CDR2 is FNYEAQ. The CDR3 runs to 16 residues. CDR3 coding DNA: TGTGCCAGCAGCTACGGACAGGGAACAACTAATGAAAAACTGTTTTTT. As protein: CASSYGQGTTNEKLFF.